This T cell receptor beta chain was sequenced for a study of blood T cell repertoires in COVID-19. Sequencing used immunoSEQ multiplex PCR; TCRdb keeps in-frame clones, though not all of them. Of under 95,000 clones listed, more than 60% are singletons. The specimen was peripheral blood. The receptor's source is a man aged 65 to 79 with acute or convalescent COVID-19.

The CDR3 protein is CASSQDRVRGSKNIQYF. The CDR3 coding sequence is TGTGCCAGCAGCCAAGATAGGGTTCGGGGTTCCAAAAACATTCAGTACTTC. The chain carries TRBV3-1 (or the pseudogene TRBV3-2) and TRBJ2-4; tentatively, D is TRBD2 (5 bases). The CDR3 length is 17 residues. The V gene lost 0 bases and the J gene lost 2 bases, with 14 bases spanning the gap. Germline V gives CDR1 LGHDT, CDR2 YNNKEL (reference sequence).